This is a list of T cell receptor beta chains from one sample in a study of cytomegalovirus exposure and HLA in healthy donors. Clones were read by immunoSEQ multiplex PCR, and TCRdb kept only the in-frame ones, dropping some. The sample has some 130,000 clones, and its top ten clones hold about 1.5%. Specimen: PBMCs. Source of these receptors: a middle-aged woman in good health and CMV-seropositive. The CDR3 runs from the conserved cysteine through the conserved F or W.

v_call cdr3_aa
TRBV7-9 CASSTEAHQPQHF
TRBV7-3 CASSIIASSSGRAGADTQYF
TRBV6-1 CASTSGGNNEQFF
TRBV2 CASSDSYGYGYTF
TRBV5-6 CASRPPLGTDTQYF
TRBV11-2 CASMALAGEGTQYF
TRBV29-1 CSVEDLTEAYGYTF
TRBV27 CASSLSRNTPYGYTF
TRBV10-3 CAISESLYGYTF
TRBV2 CASSARTGREQFF
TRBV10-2 CASGNPGTALGRTEAFF
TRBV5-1 CASSLSRTRNTEAFF
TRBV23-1 CASSRLYNEQFF
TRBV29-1 CSVSGQGATTEAFF
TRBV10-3 CAISSGQGAGEPQHF
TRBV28 CASSFLRTSSEQYF
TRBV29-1 CSVEAAKMDTEAFF
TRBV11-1 CASSLEGQGHYEQYF
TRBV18 CASSPLFGEGEQYF
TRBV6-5 CASSRPGILYNEQFF
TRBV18 CASSPGTGDEQYF
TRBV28 CASTKWRLSYNEQFF
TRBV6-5 CASGGTSGRVEQFF
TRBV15 CATSRFLRGSYNEQFF
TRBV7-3 CASSLGQSGEQFF
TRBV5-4 CASSYGTSGTDTQYF
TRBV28 CASSPAGVPYYEQYF
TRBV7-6 CASSGINGATNEKLFF
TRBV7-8 CASRPGSYGMDTEAFF
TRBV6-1 CAGGYEQYF
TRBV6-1 CASRKWDRVPEAFF
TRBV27 CASSLSVGGRNGYTF
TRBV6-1 CASSEAWRGGSYPFYEQYF
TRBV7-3 CASSLGLAGVDEQFF
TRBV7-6 CASSLTNGGLYEQYF
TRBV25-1 CASSEIRGSGETQYF
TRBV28 CASSLDWRANQPQHF
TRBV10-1 CASSESWTSGSLGDEQFF
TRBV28 CASRRRGAEQPQHF
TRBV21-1 CASSKGRLSGQNTGELFF
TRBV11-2 CASSFQEGTEAFF
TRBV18 CASSQDLNQPQHF
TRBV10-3 CAISESGGQGDEQYF
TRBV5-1 CASSLEASGVGNEQFF
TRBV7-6 CASSLEREMRNTIYF
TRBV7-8 CASSLRTSGSQREQYF
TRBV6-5 CASNRLAGGRYEQYF
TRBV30 CAWRARRTGDQPQHF
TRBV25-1 CASSDARSLETQYF
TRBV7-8 CASSFLGSTYEQYF
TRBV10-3 CAISDSRVNASYGYTF
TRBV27 CASSLNVGGFYEQYF